The present TCR beta chain was sequenced within a study of blood T cell repertoires in COVID-19. Germline CDR1 reads SEHNR; CDR2 reads FQNEAQ (reference sequence). Trimming removed 5 bases from V and 1 base from J, with 11 bases in between. This CDR3 is 15 amino acids long. TCRdb's table, derived via immunoSEQ multiplex PCR, lists solely in-frame clones and lacks some. The sample has 150,000 to 200,000 clones, less than 90% seen once; the top ten hold under 10%. Specimen: peripheral blood. The origin of this receptor is a woman in her seventies with COVID-19, enrolled during active disease. The rearrangement uses TRBV7-9 and TRBJ2-2; TRBD1 might be the D (5 bases). In DNA form, the CDR3 reads TGTGCCAGCAGCGCAAGCAGGGTGAACACCGGGGAGCTGTTTTTT. Protein sequence: CASSASRVNTGELFF.